The 9 T cell receptor beta chains below all came from one sample that was sequenced in a study of blood T cell repertoires in COVID-19. Some clones are missing from TCRdb's copy, which holds only in-frame ones; the method was immunoSEQ multiplex PCR. This table has approximately 92,000 clones, roughly 87% appearing once. Sequencing used peripheral blood. Receptors originate from an elderly man with acute or convalescent COVID-19.

The V and J genes are TRBV6-5 and TRBJ1-6; D is ambiguous. V gave up 5 bases and J gave up 8 bases, with 10 bases separating them. CDR1 is MNHEY, CDR2 SVGAGI, per germline. The CDR3 sequence is 13 residues long. CDR3 in DNA: TGTGCCAGCAGTCCCACCCGGGATTCACCCCTCCACTTT. It codes for CASSPTRDSPLHF.

The gene calls are TRBV7-2 and TRBJ1-1, with 9 bases that match TRBD1. CDR1 is SGHTA and CDR2 is FQGNSA in the germline V gene. The CDR3 is 15 amino acids. V gave up 5 bases and J gave up 1 base; unmatched junction bases: 5. The CDR3 region has the DNA TGTGCCAGCAGCCCCTACAGGGGGCGGAACACTGAAGCTTTCTTT. The encoded protein is CASSPYRGRNTEAFF.

The rearrangement uses TRBV11-2 and TRBJ2-7, with D possibly being TRBD1 (5 bases). Trimming took off 5 bases at V and 4 bases at J, with 21 bases between the two ends. The CDR3 contains 16 residues. The V gene's germline CDR1 is SGHAT and CDR2 FQNNGV. The CDR3 sequence is CASSPTPRTPGYEQYF. DNA for the CDR3: TGTGCCAGCAGCCCCACCCCGAGGACACCAGGTTACGAGCAGTACTTC.

The chain combines TRBV24-1 with TRBJ2-2, with 8 nucleotides matching TRBD2. There are 13 residues in the CDR3. Trimming at V came to 12 bases and at J to 4 bases, leaving 6 bases not matched to a gene. Germline CDR1 reads KGHDR; CDR2 reads SFDVKD. The CDR3 nucleotides are TGTGCCGCTTATAGCGGGGCCACCGGGGAGCTGTTTTTT. This translates into CAAYSGATGELFF.

The V call is TRBV7-9, the J call TRBJ1-4; D not certain. Germline V gives CDR1 SEHNR, CDR2 FQNEAQ (reference sequence). This CDR3 has 11 amino acids. V was cut by 6 bases and J by 16 bases, with 15 bases left in between. The CDR3 protein is CASRDGTEQFF. CDR3 sequence (DNA): TGTGCCAGCAGGGATGGCACAGAACAGTTTTTT.

The chain is built from TRBV2 and TRBJ1-6; D remains unclear. The germline CDR1 and CDR2 sequences are SNHLY and FYNNEI. Trimming took off 5 bases at V and 10 bases at J, with 15 bases between the two ends. The CDR3 length is 14 residues. In DNA form, the CDR3 reads TGTGCCAGCAGTAGCCGGTGGGCCTTATCACCCCTCCACTTT. This codes for CASSSRWALSPLHF.

The rearrangement links TRBV7-2 to TRBJ2-1, with 13 bases fitting TRBD2. The germline CDR1 and CDR2 sequences are SGHTA and FQGNSA. The CDR3 has 15 amino acids. The V segment lost 4 bases and the J segment 7 bases; nucleotides outside the gene matches: 4. CDR3 in amino acids: CASSWTSGSSNEQFF. The CDR3 DNA follows: TGTGCCAGCAGCTGGACTAGCGGGAGTTCGAATGAGCAGTTCTTC.

The gene calls are TRBV24-1 and TRBJ2-5, with TRBD2 matching 9 bases. Looked up from germline, CDR1 is KGHDR and CDR2 is SFDVKD. The length of the CDR3 is 14 residues. V gave up 4 bases and J gave up 3 bases; unmatched junction bases: 2. The CDR3 loop is CATSDRLAEETQYF. DNA of the CDR3: TGTGCCACCAGTGACAGACTAGCGGAAGAGACCCAGTACTTC.

A single count supports this clone. V is TRBV11-3 and J is TRBJ2-5; 8 bases line up with TRBD1. The CDR3 length is 14 residues. V dropped 3 bases and J dropped 3; count of bases not matched to a gene: 3. The germline V gene encodes CDR1 SGHNT and CDR2 YENEEA. The CDR3 loop reads CASSFTTGEETQYF. Here the CDR3 DNA reads TGTGCCAGCAGCTTTACGACAGGGGAAGAGACCCAGTACTTC.